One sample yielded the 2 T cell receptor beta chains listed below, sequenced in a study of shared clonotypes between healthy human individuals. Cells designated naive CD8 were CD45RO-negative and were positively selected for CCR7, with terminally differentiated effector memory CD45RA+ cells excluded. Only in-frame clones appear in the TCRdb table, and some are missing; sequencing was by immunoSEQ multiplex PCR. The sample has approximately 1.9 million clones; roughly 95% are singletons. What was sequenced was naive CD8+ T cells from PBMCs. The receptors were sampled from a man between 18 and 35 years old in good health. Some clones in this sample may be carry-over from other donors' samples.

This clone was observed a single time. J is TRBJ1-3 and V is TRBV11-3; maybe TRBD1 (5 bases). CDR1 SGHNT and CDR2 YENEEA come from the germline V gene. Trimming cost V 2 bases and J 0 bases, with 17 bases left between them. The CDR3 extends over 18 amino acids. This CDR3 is CASSLFEGRGRSGNTIYF. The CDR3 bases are TGTGCCAGCAGCTTATTTGAGGGTAGGGGCCGCTCTGGAAACACCATATATTTT.

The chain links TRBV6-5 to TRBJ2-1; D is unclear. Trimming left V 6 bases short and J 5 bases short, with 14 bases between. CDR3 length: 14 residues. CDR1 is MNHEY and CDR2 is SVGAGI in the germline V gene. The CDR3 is CASSPTRPHNEQFF. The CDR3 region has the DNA TGTGCCAGCAGCCCAACGCGGCCACACAATGAGCAGTTCTTC.